The 10 T cell receptor beta chains presented below share a single source sample, sequenced in a study of CD8+CD57+ T cells in acquired aplastic anemia. Both TCR beta VDJ combination and CDR3 sequence profiling were carried out. Genomic DNA was the template for this profiling. One entry per CDR3 protein, called by TCRdb with MiXCR from the reads. The sample carries hundreds of thousands of distinct CDR3 sequences, under 80% recorded once. Input material: sorted CD4+, CD8+, or CD8+CD57+ T cells (not recorded which) from PBMCs. Receptor source: a human donor in good health, serving as a control.

By proportion, this clonotype is medium-sized. The genes are TRBV2 and TRBJ1-2; possible D gene TRBD1, 6 bases. V gave up 4 bases and J gave up 9 bases, with 15 bases separating them. The CDR3 totals 13 residues. The germline CDR1 and CDR2 sequences are SNHLY and FYNNEI. DNA for the CDR3: TGTGCCAGCAGTGGAGGGGGATCTATTAGCTACACCTTC. Protein product: CASSGGGSISYTF.

This clonotype turned up a few times. CDR3 amino acids: CASSRTSGTNEQFF. The CDR3 nucleotides are TGTGCCAGCAGTCGGACTAGCGGAACAAATGAGCAGTTCTTC. The V and J genes are TRBV12-3 or TRBV12-4 and TRBJ2-1, with 10 bases lining up with TRBD2. V gave up 5 bases and J gave up 7 bases; unmatched junction bases: 5. This CDR3 contains 14 residues.

The V call is TRBV7-2, the J call TRBJ1-6; tentative D call: TRBD1 (5 bases). The CDR3 consists of 15 residues. In germline, CDR1 is SGHTA, CDR2 FQGNSA. The V end was cut by 5 bases, the J end by 17 bases, with 25 bases between. Written as DNA, the CDR3 is TGTGCCAGCAGCGCCGGTATGGGGGATAATTACCTCGTCCACTTT. It encodes CASSAGMGDNYLVHF. The whole variable domain, remainder taken from reference TRBV7-2 and TRBJ1-6, is GAGVSQSPSNKVTEKGKDVELRCDPISGHTALYWYRQSLGQGLEFLIYFQGNSAPDKSGLPSDRFSAERTGGSVSTLTIQRTQQEDSAVYLCASSAGMGDNYLVHFGNGTRLTVT.

The V and J genes are TRBV7-9 and TRBJ1-3; no definite D call. This CDR3 contains 12 residues. V lost 2 bases and J lost 4, with 3 bases in between. Per the germline V gene, CDR1 is SEHNR and CDR2 is FQNEAQ (reference sequence). The DNA of the CDR3 is TGTGCCAGCAGCTTAAAAGGAAACACCATATATTTT. Its protein product is CASSLKGNTIYF. Variable domain in full (rest from reference TRBV7-9 and TRBJ1-3): DTGVSQNPRHKITKRGQNVTFRCDPISEHNRLYWYRQTLGQGPEFLTYFQNEAQLEKSRLLSDRFSAERPKGSFSTLEIQRTEQGDSAMYLCASSLKGNTIYFGEGSWLTVV.

About this clonotype: This CDR3 is missing its conserved last phenylalanine or tryptophan, likely due to a read error. The DNA is left out, because the CDR3 cannot be placed on it with certainty; the CDR3 is given as TCRdb lists it. The chain employs TRBV2 and TRBJ1-2. The CDR3 is 12 amino acids in total, end residues counted. CDR1 and CDR2 (germline): SNHLY, FYNNEI. CDR3 loop: CASSVTDWDSPL.

The chain has TRBV5-5 and TRBJ2-2, with D maybe TRBD1 (6 bases). Germline V gene data show CDR1 as SGHKS and CDR2 as YYEKEE (reference sequence). The CDR3 sequence is 16 residues long. Trimming shortened V by 2 bases and J by 3 bases, and 14 bases separated the two germline ends. CDR3 sequence reads: CASSLEAGVDTGELFF. CDR3 coding DNA: TGTGCCAGCAGCTTAGAGGCAGGGGTGGACACCGGGGAGCTGTTTTTT.

Comment on this clonotype: A read error may account for a junction end that differs from germline. The chain links TRBV5-6 to TRBJ1-3; 12 bases agree with TRBD1. This CDR3 is built from 17 residues. Looked up from germline, CDR1 is SGHDT and CDR2 is YYEEEE. CDR3 nucleotide sequence: TGTGCCAGCAGCTTGGACCCGGGACAGGGGGCTGGAAACACCCTATATTTT. The encoded protein is CASSLDPGQGAGNTLYF.

This clonotype showed up many times. V usage is TRBV6-6 and J usage is TRBJ2-7; D perhaps matches TRBD1 (5 bases). Germline V lookup: CDR1 MNHNY, CDR2 SVGAGI (reference sequence). The length of the CDR3 is 15 residues. V dropped 8 bases and J dropped 5 bases, with 22 bases sitting between them. The CDR3 spells CASGALGSRSHEQYF. Written as DNA, the CDR3 is TGTGCCAGCGGGGCCTTAGGAAGTAGGAGCCACGAGCAGTACTTC.

Turning to this clonotype: A read error may account for a junction end that differs from germline. J is TRBJ1-1 and V is TRBV7-9; D is unresolved. CDR3 size: 14 residues. The germline V gene has CDR1 SEHNR and CDR2 FQNEAQ (reference sequence). CDR3 bases: TGTGCCAGCAGCCCAGCTCATCAGCCCCATCAAGTTGGTTTT. Amino acids: CASSPAHQPHQVGF.

Here the CDR3 DNA reads TGCAGTGTGGGGACAGCAAGGTCGGATACGCAGTATTTT. Its protein is CSVGTARSDTQYF. This rearrangement joins TRBV20-1 to TRBJ2-3, with TRBD1 matching 7 bases. The V gene end was trimmed by 7 bases and the J gene end by 6 bases; junction bases not matched to a gene: 10. Germline CDR1 DFQATT, CDR2 SNEGSKA (reference sequence). The CDR3 consists of 13 residues.